This paragraph covers one TCR beta chain sequence. Its antigen remains unidentified. The CDR3 has 16 residues. V lost 0 bases and J 2 bases, leaving 11 bases between the germline ends. Germline loops: CDR1 KGHSH, CDR2 LQKENI. This table comes from immunoSEQ multiplex PCR, and its TCRdb copy is limited to in-frame clones, with some not included. The sample consists of about 72,000 clones, 65% to 85% of them appearing once. The data belong to a study of OX40 agonist ivuxolimab in advanced cancers. Study overall: Of the patients, three showed partial responses, one with hepatocellular carcinoma and two with cutaneous melanoma. Study outcomes and limitations: Expanded peripheral T-cell antigen specificity went undetermined. CD4+ T cells averaged fewer expanded clones than CD8+ T cells. Both CD4+ and CD8+ T cell populations in blood had undergone clonal expansion by week 6 at 0.1 to 3.0 mg/kg.

The chain recombines TRBV18 with TRBJ1-5; D unresolved. The clonotype was recovered from an adult with an advanced solid tumor such as melanoma, head and neck, liver or kidney cancer. The sample in question was CD4+ or CD8+ T cells sorted from blood, obtained in a trial of the OX40 agonist ivuxolimab. The CDR3 sequence: CASSPPMGVGNQPQHF. The CDR3 DNA reads TGTGCCAGCTCACCACCGATGGGAGTGGGCAATCAGCCCCAGCATTTT.